This T cell receptor (beta chain) was identified in a study of cytomegalovirus exposure and HLA in healthy donors. Study-wide context: Early on, a data release was issued that held 80 million to 90 million unique TCRs from HLA-typed donors.

Study outcomes and limitations: Later genetic work tied a missense DCLRE1C variant to beta-chain V and J trimming. Rare TCR sequences predominated, though certain public TCRs were found in many donors.

The CDR3 covers 15 residues. Germline lookup yields CDR1 SGHRS and CDR2 YFSETQ. Trimming shortened V by 1 base and J by 3 bases, and 14 bases separated the two germline ends. The PCR made use of 60 Vbeta and 13 Jbeta primers. Per the original data handling: A later analysis tallied roughly 77 million unique TCR beta chains, some 10 million of them shared. The data were produced by immunoSEQ multiplex PCR, yet TCRdb's version contains in-frame clones alone and is incomplete. The DNA was the basis for D and trimming; V, J and clone size are from that table. Of 100,000 to 150,000 clones in the sample, 74% are singletons; the top ten hold about 4.4%. Comments on this clone: Its antigen is not identified.

The source is a woman aged 45-65 years in good health and CMV-seropositive. The chain combines TRBV5-1 with TRBJ2-7; D is perhaps TRBD1 (6 bases). Sequenced input: PBMCs. The DNA of the CDR3 is TGCGCCAGCAGCTTGCGAGGGGACATGGGCTACGAGCAGTACTTC. Protein sequence: CASSLRGDMGYEQYF.